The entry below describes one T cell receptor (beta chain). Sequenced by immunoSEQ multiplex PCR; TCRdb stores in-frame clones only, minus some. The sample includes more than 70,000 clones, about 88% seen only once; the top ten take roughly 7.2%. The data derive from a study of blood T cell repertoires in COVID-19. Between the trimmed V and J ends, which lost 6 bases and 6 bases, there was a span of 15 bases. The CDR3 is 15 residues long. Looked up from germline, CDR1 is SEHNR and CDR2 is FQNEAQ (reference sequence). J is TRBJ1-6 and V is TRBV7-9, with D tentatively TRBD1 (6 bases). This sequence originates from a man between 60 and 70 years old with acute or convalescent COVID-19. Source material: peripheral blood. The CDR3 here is CASRPLDRLNSPLHF. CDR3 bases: TGTGCCAGCAGGCCCCTAGACAGGCTTAATTCACCCCTCCACTTT.